A selection of T cell receptor beta chains follows, all from one sample in a study of beta chain features in type 1 diabetes. TCRdb keeps only in-frame clones here, not all; method: immunoSEQ multiplex PCR. This repertoire shows around 300,000 clones, 9.5% to 12% found once; its top ten account for under 0.02%. The specimen sequenced was naive CD4+ T cells from blood. The source of these receptors is a woman in her 30s in good health. Both conserved end residues are trimmed from each CDR3. Each record gives: J gene, V gene, CDR3 length, CDR3 protein.

j_call: TRBJ1-2; v_call: TRBV29-1; cdr3_length: 11; cdr3_aa: SVGTGTNYGYT
j_call: TRBJ1-4; v_call: TRBV7-9; cdr3_length: 12; cdr3_aa: ASSPRQGIGKLF
j_call: TRBJ2-1; v_call: TRBV7-3; cdr3_length: 14; cdr3_aa: ASSPRDAGAYNEQF
j_call: TRBJ2-6; v_call: TRBV5-4; cdr3_length: 14; cdr3_aa: ASTPTAPHGANVLT
j_call: TRBJ2-7; v_call: TRBV23-1; cdr3_length: 15; cdr3_aa: ASSQIPGSDSPYEQY
j_call: TRBJ1-2; v_call: TRBV18; cdr3_length: 13; cdr3_aa: ASSPGQGARYGYT
j_call: TRBJ2-1; v_call: TRBV5-4; cdr3_length: 12; cdr3_aa: ASSSFRSSALEF
j_call: TRBJ1-4; v_call: TRBV2; cdr3_length: 11; cdr3_aa: ASRRGRYEKLF
j_call: TRBJ2-7; v_call: TRBV6-5; cdr3_length: 11; cdr3_aa: ASNRDSSYEQY
j_call: TRBJ2-7; v_call: TRBV29-1; cdr3_length: 12; cdr3_aa: SVLYAADSYEQY
j_call: TRBJ2-3; v_call: TRBV19; cdr3_length: 16; cdr3_aa: ASKQTVGIAGGTDTQY
j_call: TRBJ2-7; v_call: TRBV19; cdr3_length: 10; cdr3_aa: ASSIGGNEQY
j_call: TRBJ2-3; v_call: TRBV14; cdr3_length: 13; cdr3_aa: ASSRRVMGTDTQY
j_call: TRBJ1-3; v_call: TRBV25-1; cdr3_length: 13; cdr3_aa: ASSDTQSSGNTIY
j_call: TRBJ1-5; v_call: TRBV12-5; cdr3_length: 11; cdr3_aa: ASTTGSNQPQH
j_call: TRBJ2-1; v_call: TRBV18; cdr3_length: 14; cdr3_aa: ASSPKQSSSYNEQF